This TCR beta chain was sequenced during a study of T cell changes during pregnancy in multiple sclerosis. The V gene lost 0 bases and the J gene lost 3 bases, with 6 bases spanning the gap. Germline-derived CDR1 and CDR2 are SGHRS and YFSETQ. The CDR3 runs to 14 residues. This clone was picked up one time. Repertoires were generated with immunoSEQ multiplex PCR, while TCRdb's copy carries only in-frame clones and drops some. Altogether around 34,000 clones are present, 90% being singletons, with the ten largest covering about 0.51%. This sequence originates from a female donor with multiple sclerosis, enrolled in a pregnancy study. The source material was CD4+ T cells from peripheral blood mononuclear cells, sampled in the second trimester of pregnancy. The rearrangement uses TRBV5-1 and TRBJ1-4; D is undetermined. CDR3 nucleotide sequence: TGCGCCAGCAGCTTGGCTACGGCTAATGAAAAACTGTTTTTT. It specifies CASSLATANEKLFF.